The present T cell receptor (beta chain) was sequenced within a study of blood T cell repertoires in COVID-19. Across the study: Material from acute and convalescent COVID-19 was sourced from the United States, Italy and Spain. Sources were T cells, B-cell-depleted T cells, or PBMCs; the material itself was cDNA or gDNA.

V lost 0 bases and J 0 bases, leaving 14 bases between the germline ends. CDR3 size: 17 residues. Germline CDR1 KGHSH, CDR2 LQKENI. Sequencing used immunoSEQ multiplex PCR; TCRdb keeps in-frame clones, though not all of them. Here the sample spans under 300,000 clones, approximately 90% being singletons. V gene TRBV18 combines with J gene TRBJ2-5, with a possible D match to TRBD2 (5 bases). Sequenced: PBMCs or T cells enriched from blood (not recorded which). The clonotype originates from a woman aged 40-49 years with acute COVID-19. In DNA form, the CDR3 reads TGTGCCAGCTCACCACCGTTCTTAGCGCGGTACCAAGAGACCCAGTACTTC. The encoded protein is CASSPPFLARYQETQYF.